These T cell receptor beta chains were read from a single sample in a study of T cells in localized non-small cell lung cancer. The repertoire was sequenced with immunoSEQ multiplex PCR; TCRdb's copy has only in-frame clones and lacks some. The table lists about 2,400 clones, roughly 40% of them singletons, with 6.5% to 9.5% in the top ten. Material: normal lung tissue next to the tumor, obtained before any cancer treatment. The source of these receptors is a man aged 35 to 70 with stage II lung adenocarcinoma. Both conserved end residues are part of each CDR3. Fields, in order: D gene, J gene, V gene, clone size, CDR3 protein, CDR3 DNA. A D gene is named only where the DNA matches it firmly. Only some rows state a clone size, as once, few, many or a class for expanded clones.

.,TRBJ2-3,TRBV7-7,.,CASSYSAGLTSTDTQYF,TGTGCCAGCAGCTATAGCGCGGGGTTGACTAGCACAGATACGCAGTATTTT
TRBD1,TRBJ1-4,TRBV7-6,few,CASSLQQGSLEKLFF,TGTGCCAGCAGCCTCCAACAGGGGAGTTTGGAAAAACTGTTTTTT
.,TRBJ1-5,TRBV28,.,CASSLGGQPQHF,TGTGCCAGCAGTTTGGGCGGGCAGCCCCAGCATTTT
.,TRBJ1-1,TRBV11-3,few,CASSQLEREGTEAFF,TGTGCCAGCAGCCAACTTGAAAGGGAAGGCACTGAAGCTTTCTTT
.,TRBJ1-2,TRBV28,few,CASFDMRRQANYGYTF,TGTGCCAGCTTCGACATGAGGCGGCAAGCTAACTATGGCTACACCTTC
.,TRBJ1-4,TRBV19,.,CASSGKWRNEKLFF,TGTGCCAGTAGCGGCAAATGGAGAAATGAAAAACTGTTTTTT
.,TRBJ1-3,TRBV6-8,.,CASTSLRVPGNTIYF,TGTGCCAGCACTTCCCTGAGGGTTCCTGGAAACACCATATATTTT
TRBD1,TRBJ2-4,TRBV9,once,CASSPSGQGTIDIQYF,TGTGCCAGCAGCCCTTCTGGACAGGGGACGATAGACATTCAGTACTTC
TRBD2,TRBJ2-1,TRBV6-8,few,CASRVAGSYNEQFF,TGTGCCAGCAGGGTAGCGGGCTCCTACAATGAGCAGTTCTTC
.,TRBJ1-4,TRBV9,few,CASSVSGAPGEKLFF,TGTGCCAGCAGCGTATCGGGGGCCCCCGGGGAAAAACTGTTTTTT
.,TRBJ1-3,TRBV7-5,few,CASSSTGSGNTIYF,TGTGCCAGCAGCTCAACAGGGTCTGGAAACACCATATATTTT
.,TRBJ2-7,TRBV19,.,CASSPGYEQYF,TGTGCCAGTAGTCCGGGGTACGAGCAGTACTTC
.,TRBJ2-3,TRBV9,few,CASSPQGGGWVDTQYF,TGTGCCAGCAGCCCTCAAGGAGGGGGGTGGGTAGATACGCAGTATTTT
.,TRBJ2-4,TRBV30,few,CAWSVARRGLNIQYF,TGTGCCTGGAGTGTGGCGAGGAGGGGGCTGAACATTCAGTACTTC
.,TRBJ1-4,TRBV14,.,CASSSEEDEKLFF,TGTGCCAGCAGCTCGGAGGAAGATGAAAAACTGTTTTTT
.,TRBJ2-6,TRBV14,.,CASSQSGQGANVLTF,TGTGCCAGCAGCCAATCCGGACAGGGGGCCAACGTCCTGACTTTC
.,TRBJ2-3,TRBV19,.,CASSIEGGGTDTQYF,TGTGCCAGTAGTATAGAAGGGGGTGGCACAGATACGCAGTATTTT
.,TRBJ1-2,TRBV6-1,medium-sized,CASSEAAGDYGYTF,TGTGCCAGCAGTGAAGCGGCCGGGGACTATGGCTACACCTTC
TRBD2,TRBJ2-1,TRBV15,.,CATSRLAGGNEQFF,TGTGCCACCAGCAGACTAGCGGGAGGAAATGAGCAGTTCTTC
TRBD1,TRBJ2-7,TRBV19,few,CASSMKGAFDEQYF,TGTGCCAGTAGTATGAAGGGGGCGTTCGACGAGCAGTACTTC
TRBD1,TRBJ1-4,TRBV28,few,CASSDDRAGVTNEKLFF,TGTGCCAGCAGTGATGACAGGGCGGGAGTAACTAATGAAAAACTGTTTTTT
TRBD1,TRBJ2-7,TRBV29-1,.,CSVQQTGTYEQYF,TGCAGCGTCCAACAGACAGGGACCTACGAGCAGTACTTC
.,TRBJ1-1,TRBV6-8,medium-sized,CASSSHNVGLRGEAFF,TGTGCCAGCAGTTCCCACAACGTCGGGCTCCGGGGGGAAGCTTTCTTT
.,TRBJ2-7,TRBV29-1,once,CSVEGDLQGYEQYF,TGCAGCGTTGAAGGGGACCTACAGGGTTACGAGCAGTACTTC
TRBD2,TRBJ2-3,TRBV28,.,CASSFRTSGGDTQYF,TGTGCCAGCAGTTTCCGGACTAGCGGGGGGGATACGCAGTATTTT
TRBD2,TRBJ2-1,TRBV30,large,CAWNEGGGASEQFF,TGTGCCTGGAATGAAGGCGGGGGGGCAAGTGAGCAGTTCTTC
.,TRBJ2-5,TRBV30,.,CAWSRRRGETQYF,TGTGCCTGGAGCAGGCGGAGGGGCGAGACCCAGTACTTC
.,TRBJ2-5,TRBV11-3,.,CASSLNVAIETQYF,TGTGCCAGCAGCCTTAATGTAGCTATAGAGACCCAGTACTTC
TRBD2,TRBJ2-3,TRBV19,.,CASTTSGRTDTQYF,TGTGCCAGTACGACTAGCGGGAGGACGGATACGCAGTATTTT
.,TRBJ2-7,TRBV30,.,CAWSVQGGQRYEQYF,TGTGCCTGGAGTGTCCAGGGGGGGCAGCGATACGAGCAGTACTTC
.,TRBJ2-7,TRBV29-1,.,CSADPYRVSYEQYF,TGCAGCGCTGATCCCTACAGGGTGAGCTACGAGCAGTACTTC